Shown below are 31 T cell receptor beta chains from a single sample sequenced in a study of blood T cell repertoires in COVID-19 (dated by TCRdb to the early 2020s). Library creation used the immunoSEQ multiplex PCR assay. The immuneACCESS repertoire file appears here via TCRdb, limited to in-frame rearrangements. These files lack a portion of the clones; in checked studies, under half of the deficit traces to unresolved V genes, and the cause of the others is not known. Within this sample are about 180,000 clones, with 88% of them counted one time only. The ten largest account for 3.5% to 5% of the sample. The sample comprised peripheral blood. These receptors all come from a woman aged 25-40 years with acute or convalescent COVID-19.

The CDR3 protein is CASSVLAGARNYEQYF. The CDR3, as DNA: TGTGCCAGCAGCGTCCTAGCGGGAGCGCGGAATTACGAGCAGTACTTC. This chain joins TRBV14 and TRBJ2-7, with TRBD2 identical over 10 bases. Germline V CDR1 and CDR2: SGHDN, FVKESK. The CDR3 runs to 16 residues. The V segment lost 5 bases and the J segment 4 bases; nucleotides outside the gene matches: 11.

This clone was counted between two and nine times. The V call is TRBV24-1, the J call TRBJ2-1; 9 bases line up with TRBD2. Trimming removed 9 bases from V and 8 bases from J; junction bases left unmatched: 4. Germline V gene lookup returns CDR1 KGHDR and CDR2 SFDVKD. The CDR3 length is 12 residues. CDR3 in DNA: TGTGCCACCGGACTAGCGTCTGATGAGCAGTTCTTC. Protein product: CATGLASDEQFF.

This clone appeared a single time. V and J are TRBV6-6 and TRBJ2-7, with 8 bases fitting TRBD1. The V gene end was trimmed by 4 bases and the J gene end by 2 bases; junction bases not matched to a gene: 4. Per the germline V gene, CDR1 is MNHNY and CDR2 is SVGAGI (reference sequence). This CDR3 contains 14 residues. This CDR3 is CASSSKGQAYEQYF. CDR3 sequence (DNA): TGTGCCAGCAGTTCAAAGGGACAGGCCTACGAGCAGTACTTC.

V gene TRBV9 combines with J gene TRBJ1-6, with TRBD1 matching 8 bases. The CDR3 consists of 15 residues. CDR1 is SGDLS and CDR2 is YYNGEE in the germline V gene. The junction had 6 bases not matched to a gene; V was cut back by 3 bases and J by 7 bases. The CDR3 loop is CASSADRAGNSPLHF. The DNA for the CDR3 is TGTGCCAGCAGCGCGGACAGGGCTGGCAATTCACCCCTCCACTTT.

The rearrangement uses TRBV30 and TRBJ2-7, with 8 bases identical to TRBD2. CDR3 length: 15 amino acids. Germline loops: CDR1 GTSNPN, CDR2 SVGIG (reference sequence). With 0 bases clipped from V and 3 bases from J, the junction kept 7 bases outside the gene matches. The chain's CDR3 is CAWSVPIGRGYEQYF. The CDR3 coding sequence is TGTGCCTGGAGTGTCCCTATCGGGAGGGGCTACGAGCAGTACTTC.

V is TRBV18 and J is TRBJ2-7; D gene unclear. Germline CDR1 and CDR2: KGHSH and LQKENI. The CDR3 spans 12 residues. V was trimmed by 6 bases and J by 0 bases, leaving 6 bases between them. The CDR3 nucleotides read TGTGCCAGCTCTCCCTTCTCCTACGAGCAGTACTTC. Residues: CASSPFSYEQYF.

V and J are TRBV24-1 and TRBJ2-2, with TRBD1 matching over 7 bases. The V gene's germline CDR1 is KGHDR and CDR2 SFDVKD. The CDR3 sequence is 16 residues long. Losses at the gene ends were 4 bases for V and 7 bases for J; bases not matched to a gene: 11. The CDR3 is CATSDPRQGGHGELFF. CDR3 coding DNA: TGTGCCACCAGTGACCCAAGACAGGGTGGGCACGGGGAGCTGTTTTTT.

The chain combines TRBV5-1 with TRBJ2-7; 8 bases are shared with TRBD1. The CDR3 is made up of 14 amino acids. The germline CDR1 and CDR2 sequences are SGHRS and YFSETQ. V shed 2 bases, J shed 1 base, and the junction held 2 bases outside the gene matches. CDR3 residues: CASSFWTGSYEQYF. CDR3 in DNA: TGCGCCAGCAGCTTCTGGACAGGGTCCTACGAGCAGTACTTC.

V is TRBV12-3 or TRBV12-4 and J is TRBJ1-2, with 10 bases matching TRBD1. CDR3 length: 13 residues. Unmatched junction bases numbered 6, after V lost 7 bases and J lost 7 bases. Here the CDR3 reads CASTRTGGGGYTF. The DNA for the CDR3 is TGTGCCAGCACTAGGACAGGGGGAGGTGGCTACACCTTC.

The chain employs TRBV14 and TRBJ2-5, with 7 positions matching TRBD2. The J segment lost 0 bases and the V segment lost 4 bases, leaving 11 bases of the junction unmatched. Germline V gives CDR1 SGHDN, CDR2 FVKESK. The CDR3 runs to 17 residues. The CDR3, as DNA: TGTGCCAGCAGCCCCCGCGGGAGCCCCCTCTACCAAGAGACCCAGTACTTC. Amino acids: CASSPRGSPLYQETQYF.

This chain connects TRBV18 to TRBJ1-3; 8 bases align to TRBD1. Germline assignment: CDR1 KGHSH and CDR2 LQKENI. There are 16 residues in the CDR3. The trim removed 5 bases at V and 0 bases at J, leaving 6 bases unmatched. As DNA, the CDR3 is TGTGCCAGCTCATGGGGACAGGATTTCTCTGGAAACACCATATATTTT. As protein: CASSWGQDFSGNTIYF.

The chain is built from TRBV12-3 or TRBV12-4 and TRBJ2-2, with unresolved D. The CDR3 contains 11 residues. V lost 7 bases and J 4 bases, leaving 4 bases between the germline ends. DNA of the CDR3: TGTGCCAGCACCATCACCGGGGAGCTGTTTTTT. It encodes CASTITGELFF.

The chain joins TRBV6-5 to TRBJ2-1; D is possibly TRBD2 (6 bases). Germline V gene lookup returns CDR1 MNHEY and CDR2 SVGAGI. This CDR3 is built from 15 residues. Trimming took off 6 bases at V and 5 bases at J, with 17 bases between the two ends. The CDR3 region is CASRRDFGSDNEQFF. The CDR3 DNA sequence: TGTGCCAGCAGGCGGGATTTCGGAAGCGACAATGAGCAGTTCTTC.

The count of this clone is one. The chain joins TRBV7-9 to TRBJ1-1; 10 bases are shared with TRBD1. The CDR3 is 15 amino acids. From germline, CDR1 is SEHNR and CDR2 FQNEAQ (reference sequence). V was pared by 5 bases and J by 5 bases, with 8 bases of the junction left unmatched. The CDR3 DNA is TGTGCCAGCAGCCCCCGACAGGGGGCGAATACTGAAGCTTTCTTT. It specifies CASSPRQGANTEAFF.

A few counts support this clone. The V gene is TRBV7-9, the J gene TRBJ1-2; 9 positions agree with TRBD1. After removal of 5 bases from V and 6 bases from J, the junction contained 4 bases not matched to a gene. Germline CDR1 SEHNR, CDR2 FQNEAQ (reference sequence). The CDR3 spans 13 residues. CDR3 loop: CASSAGQGHGYTF. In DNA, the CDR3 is TGTGCCAGCAGCGCCGGACAGGGGCATGGCTACACCTTC.

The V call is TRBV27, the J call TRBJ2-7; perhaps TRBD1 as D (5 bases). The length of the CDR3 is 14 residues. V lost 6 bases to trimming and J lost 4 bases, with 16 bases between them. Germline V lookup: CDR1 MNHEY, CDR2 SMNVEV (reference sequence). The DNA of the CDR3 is TGTGCCAGCAGGAAAGGGGAACAGAGTTACGAGCAGTACTTC. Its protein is CASRKGEQSYEQYF.

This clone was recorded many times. This CDR3 reads CASSKAGGSYNEQFF. The CDR3 coding sequence is TGTGCCAGCAGCAAGGCGGGGGGCTCCTACAATGAGCAGTTCTTC. The gene calls are TRBV2 and TRBJ2-1; 8 bases fit TRBD2. The CDR3 spans 15 residues. V was clipped by 6 bases and J by 0 bases; unmatched bases: 4. Germline-derived CDR1 and CDR2 are SNHLY and FYNNEI. Based on the CDR3 plus reference TRBV2 and TRBJ2-1, the full variable domain is EPEVTQTPSHQVTQMGQEVILRCVPISNHLYFYWYRQILGQKVEFLVSFYNNEISEKSEIFDDQFSVERPDGSNFTLKIRSTKLEDSAMYFCASSKAGGSYNEQFFGPGTRLTVL.

The CDR3 sequence: CASSPLGVEQYF. The CDR3 DNA reads as TGCGCCAGCAGCCCCCTGGGAGTAGAGCAGTACTTC. The genes are TRBV5-1 and TRBJ2-7; D is possibly TRBD2 (5 bases). CDR3 length: 12 amino acids. Looked up from germline, CDR1 is SGHRS and CDR2 is YFSETQ. Trimming took 4 bases from V and 7 from J, leaving 12 bases between them.

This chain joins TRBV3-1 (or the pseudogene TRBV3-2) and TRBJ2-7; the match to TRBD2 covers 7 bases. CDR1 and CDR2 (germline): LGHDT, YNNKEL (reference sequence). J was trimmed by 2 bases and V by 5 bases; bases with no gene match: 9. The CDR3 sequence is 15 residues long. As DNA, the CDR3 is TGTGCCAGCAGCTACGGGACTAAACCCACCTACGAGCAGTACTTC. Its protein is CASSYGTKPTYEQYF.

CDR3 DNA: TGTGCCAGTAGAAAGAGCGCAGATACGCAGTATTTT. This encodes CASRKSADTQYF. The chain is built from TRBV19 and TRBJ2-3; D unclear. Per the germline V gene, CDR1 is LNHDA and CDR2 is SQIVND (reference sequence). The CDR3 is made up of 12 amino acids. V lost 6 bases to trimming and J lost 4 bases, with 8 bases between them.

The CDR3 nucleotides are TGTGCCAGTAGTATCCTTAGCGGGGGTGAGCAGTTCTTC. It encodes CASSILSGGEQFF. V is TRBV19 and J is TRBJ2-1; 9 bases map to TRBD2. Germline assignment: CDR1 LNHDA and CDR2 SQIVND (reference sequence). The CDR3 is made up of 13 amino acids. The V gene end was trimmed by 3 bases and the J gene end by 9 bases; junction bases not matched to a gene: 3.

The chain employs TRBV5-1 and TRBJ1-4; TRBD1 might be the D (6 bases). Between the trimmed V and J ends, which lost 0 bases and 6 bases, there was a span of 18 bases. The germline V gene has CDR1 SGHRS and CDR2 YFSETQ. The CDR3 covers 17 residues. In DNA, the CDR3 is TGCGCCAGCAGCTTGGTCCCTTTAGGGGGAGAGTATGAAAAACTGTTTTTT. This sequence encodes CASSLVPLGGEYEKLFF. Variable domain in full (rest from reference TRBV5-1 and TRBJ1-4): KAGVTQTPRYLIKTRGQQVTLSCSPISGHRSVSWYQQTPGQGLQFLFEYFSETQRNKGNFPGRFSGRQFSNSRSEMNVSTLELGDSALYLCASSLVPLGGEYEKLFFGSGTQLSVL.

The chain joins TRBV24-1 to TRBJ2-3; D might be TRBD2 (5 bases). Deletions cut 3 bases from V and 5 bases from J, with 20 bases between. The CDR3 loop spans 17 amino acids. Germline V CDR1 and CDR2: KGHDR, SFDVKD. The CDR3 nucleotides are TGTGCCACCAGTGATCCCGCGGCGGGCTGGCTGGTAGATACGCAGTATTTT. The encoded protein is CATSDPAAGWLVDTQYF.

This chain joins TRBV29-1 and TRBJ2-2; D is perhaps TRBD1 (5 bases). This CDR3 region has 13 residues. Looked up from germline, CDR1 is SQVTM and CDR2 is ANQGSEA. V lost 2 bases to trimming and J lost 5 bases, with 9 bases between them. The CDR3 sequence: CSVERTITGELFF. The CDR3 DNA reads TGCAGCGTTGAAAGGACAATAACCGGGGAGCTGTTTTTT.

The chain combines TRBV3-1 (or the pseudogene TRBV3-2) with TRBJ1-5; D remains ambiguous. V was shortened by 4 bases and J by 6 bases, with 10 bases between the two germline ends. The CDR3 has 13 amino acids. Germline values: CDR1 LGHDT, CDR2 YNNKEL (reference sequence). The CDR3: CASSPPEGQPQHF. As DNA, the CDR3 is TGTGCCAGCAGCCCCCCGGAGGGTCAGCCCCAGCATTTT.

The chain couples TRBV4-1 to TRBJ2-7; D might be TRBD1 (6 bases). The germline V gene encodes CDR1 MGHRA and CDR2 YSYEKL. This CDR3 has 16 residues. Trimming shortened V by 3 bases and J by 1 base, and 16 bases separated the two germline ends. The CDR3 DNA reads TGCGCCAGCAGCCAGGGGGCCACCTCGAATTCCTACGAGCAGTACTTC. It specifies CASSQGATSNSYEQYF.

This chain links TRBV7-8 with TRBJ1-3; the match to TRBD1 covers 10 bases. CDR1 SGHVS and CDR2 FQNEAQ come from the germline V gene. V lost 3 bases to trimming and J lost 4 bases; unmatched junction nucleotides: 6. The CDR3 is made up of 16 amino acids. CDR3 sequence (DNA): TGTGCCAGCAGCTTGGCGGGACAGGGGAAAGGAAACACCATATATTTT. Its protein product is CASSLAGQGKGNTIYF.

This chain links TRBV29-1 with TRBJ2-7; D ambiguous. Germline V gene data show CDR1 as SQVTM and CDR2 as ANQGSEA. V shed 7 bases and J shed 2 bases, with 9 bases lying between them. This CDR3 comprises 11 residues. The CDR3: CSASVAYEQYF. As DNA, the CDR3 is TGCAGCGCCTCGGTCGCCTACGAGCAGTACTTC.

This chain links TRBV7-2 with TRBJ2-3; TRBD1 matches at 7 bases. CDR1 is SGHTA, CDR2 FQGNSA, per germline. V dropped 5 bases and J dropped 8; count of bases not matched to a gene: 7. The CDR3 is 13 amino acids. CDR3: CASSAGQAGTQYF. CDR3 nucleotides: TGTGCCAGCAGCGCCGGACAGGCCGGTACGCAGTATTTT.

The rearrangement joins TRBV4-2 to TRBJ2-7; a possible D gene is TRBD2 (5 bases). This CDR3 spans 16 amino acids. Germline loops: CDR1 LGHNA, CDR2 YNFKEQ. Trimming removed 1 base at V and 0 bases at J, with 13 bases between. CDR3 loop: CASSQVVATNSYEQYF. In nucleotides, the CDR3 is TGTGCCAGCAGCCAAGTTGTAGCGACAAACTCCTACGAGCAGTACTTC.

CDR3 amino acids: CASSLGPTGNEKLFF. As DNA, the CDR3 is TGCGCCAGCAGCTTGGGGCCGACAGGGAACGAAAAACTGTTTTTT. This rearrangement joins TRBV5-1 to TRBJ1-4; 7 positions match TRBD1. From germline, CDR1 is SGHRS and CDR2 YFSETQ. The CDR3 is 15 amino acids. V shed 0 bases and J 8 bases; nucleotides not matched to a gene: 7.